The entry below gives a single T cell receptor (beta chain) sequence along with its context. The specificity of this receptor is unknown. Base-call qualities are not available, and no considerably larger clone is one nucleotide away. Including the terminal cysteine and phenylalanine, the CDR3 comprises 14 residues. CDR3 DNA is the only sequence kept; it has 42 bases, read in frame from the first base. The V end gives up 3 bases and the J end 5 bases, leaving 4 bases in the junction not matched to a gene. According to the germline V gene (reference sequence), CDR1 reads LNHDA and CDR2 reads SQIVND. The record originates from a study of blood T cell repertoires in COVID-19 (dated by TCRdb to the early 2020s). Some background on the complete study: Samples covering the acute and convalescent phases of COVID-19 were provided by collaborators in the United States, Italy and Spain. The material from the prospective study consisted of cDNA or gDNA derived from T cells, B-cell-depleted T cells, or PBMCs. Deeply sampled blood TCRbeta repertoires from subjects exposed to, actively infected with, or recovered from COVID-19 were included in the dataset. A freely available public database, intended as a resource for researchers studying the immune response to SARS-CoV-2, is where the repertoires were released. The samples were drawn from the first 160 participants of the ongoing ImmuneRACE study and from over 950 subjects provided by 6 global collaborators. The sample metadata nearly always contained a de-identified subject ID, COVID-19 status, age in years and sex. Where HLA class I and class II types were available, the types were taken from metadata supplied by the sample provider, not from assay-based typing. The paper's findings and limits, for the study overall: The quantity of clinical and demographic metadata differed by source and by participant and was supplied without curation.

TCRbeta CDR3 regions were amplified from genomic DNA using the immunoSEQ Assay, a bias-controlled multiplex PCR. The original methods were these. Nucleated cell counts per sample were estimated from amplification of reference gene primers within the assay. To quantify the absolute abundance of each unique TCRbeta CDR3 rearrangement, sequence reads were collapsed and filtered. For each sample, productive Simpson clonality was calculated as the square root of Simpson's diversity index over productive rearrangements. In its TCRdb copy, this immuneACCESS table keeps in-frame sequences only and misses some clones. Where compared with another copy, unresolved V genes explain less than half of these, and the others have no known cause. Clone size and the V and J calls come from that table; the DNA yielded D and trimming. This sample holds about 140,000 clones; 78% were observed only once. 6% of the sample belongs to the ten largest clones.

Participants in the prospective study were aged about 18 to 90 years, lived in 20 to 25 United States geographic areas, and enrolled through a virtual design. To assign participants to cohorts, the prospective study relied on clinical history that participants themselves reported in a screening survey and a study questionnaire. Recovered participants in ImmuneRACE Cohort 3 were defined by two consecutive negative NP/OP PCR tests, clearance by a healthcare professional, or resolution of symptoms. Each participant in the prospective study had whole blood, serum and a nasopharyngeal or oropharyngeal swab collected by mobile phlebotomists. Prospective study participants could optionally give additional blood draws and questionnaires over a roughly 2-month period. Before DNA extraction, prospective study blood samples were shipped either frozen or at room temperature.

The chain couples TRBV19 to TRBJ2-5; 9 central bases correspond to TRBD1. The TCR was taken from a woman in her fifties or sixties who had recovered from COVID-19. The sequenced sample consisted of PBMCs or T cells enriched from blood (not recorded which). DNA sequence: TGTGCCAGTAGTATTTTGGACAGGGGTGAGACCCAGTACTTC. Its translation is CASSILDRGETQYF.